The sample holds many counts of the clone carrying this TCR beta chain. Its matching antigen is unknown. This entry comes from a study of CD8 T cells in ankylosing spondylitis. This CDR3 has 14 residues. Germline V gene data show CDR1 as MNHEY and CDR2 as SVGEGT. V shed 5 bases, J shed 3 bases, and the junction held 5 bases outside the gene matches. A single record per CDR3 protein comes from TCRdb applying MiXCR to the 5' RACE reads. The data hold roughly 90,000 distinct CDR3 sequences, with approximately 8.9% observed a single time. Points from the study as a whole: Reportedly, significant enrichment of disease-linked clones occurred in matched ankylosing spondylitis synovial fluid. Blood of patients with ankylosing spondylitis appeared to be characterized by a TCR beta motif of fewer than 10 highly homologous variants.

The receptor was isolated from a male donor with ankylosing spondylitis. The chain couples TRBV6-2 or TRBV6-3 to TRBJ2-7; 9 bases line up with TRBD2. Sequenced sample: blood, either unsorted or a sorted T cell fraction (not recorded which). This CDR3 reads CASSGTSSYYEQYF. Here the CDR3 DNA reads TGTGCCAGCAGTGGGACTAGCAGCTACTACGAGCAGTACTTC.